This TCR beta chain was observed in a study of blood T cell repertoires in COVID-19 (dated by TCRdb to about 2020). Context from the whole study: Samples covering the acute and convalescent phases of COVID-19 were provided by collaborators in the United States, Italy and Spain. The material from the prospective study consisted of cDNA or gDNA derived from T cells, B-cell-depleted T cells, or PBMCs. The dataset comprised deeply sampled blood TCRbeta repertoires from subjects exposed to, actively infected with, or recovered from COVID-19. The repertoires were released in a freely available public database meant as a resource for research on the immune response to SARS-CoV-2. Samples were obtained from the ongoing ImmuneRACE study (first 160 participants) and from 1,254 subjects provided by 6 global collaborators. Nearly every sample came with metadata listing a de-identified subject ID, COVID-19 status, age in years and sex. HLA class I and class II types, where available, came from metadata supplied by the sample provider rather than from assay-based typing. The paper's findings and limits, for the study overall: How much clinical and demographic metadata was included differed by source and by participant, and the metadata was provided uncurated.

The collaborating institutions used their own protocols to collect whole blood in K2EDTA tubes. For TCRbeta analysis, collaborator samples were shipped as frozen whole blood, as isolated PBMCs, or as DNA extracted from either sample type. The junction carries 9 bases between V and J, which are trimmed by 1 base and 5 bases respectively. Per the germline V gene, KGHSH is the CDR1 and LQKENI is the CDR2. The CDR3 has 14 amino acids, counting the end cysteine and phenylalanine. Only the CDR3 part of the read is kept: 42 bases, read in frame from the first base. TCRbeta CDR3 regions were amplified from genomic DNA using the immunoSEQ Assay, a bias-controlled multiplex PCR. In the original analysis: Within the assay, amplification of reference gene primers was used to estimate how many nucleated cells each sample contained. Sequence reads were collapsed and filtered to measure the absolute abundance of every unique TCRbeta CDR3 rearrangement. Productive Simpson clonality was computed per sample as the square root of Simpson's diversity index over productive rearrangements. TCRdb obtained this table from immuneACCESS and retained in-frame rearrangements with V and J assigned. These tables miss some clones; where compared with another copy, unresolved V genes account for less than half of the shortfall, and the remainder is unexplained. The D gene and trimming were derived from the DNA, and the V and J assignments and clone size from that table. Counted in this sample were under 80,000 clones; 80% to 90% of them appeared once. Approximately 4.4% of the sample is taken by the ten largest.

Turning to this clone: The antigen this receptor binds is unknown. Base-call qualities are not available, and no considerably larger clone is one nucleotide away.

Sequenced input: peripheral blood. The receptor was derived from a woman at least 80 years old with active or convalescent COVID-19. The rearranged chain carries TRBV18 and TRBJ2-1; the D gene is possibly TRBD2, with 5 bases matching. The CDR3 loop reads CASSPRGLHNEQFF. The nucleotide sequence is TGTGCCAGCTCACCACGAGGACTGCACAATGAGCAGTTCTTC.